These T cell receptor beta chains were read from a single sample in a study of blood T cell repertoires in COVID-19. Data came from immunoSEQ multiplex PCR; TCRdb stores just in-frame clones and leaves some out. The sample comprises 130,000 or so clones, 75% to 90% of which are singletons, and about a sixth rests with the top ten. The sequencing sample was made of peripheral blood. The receptors were gathered from a woman in her fifties or sixties who had recovered from COVID-19. The CDR3 runs from the conserved cysteine through the conserved F or W. Fields, in order: J gene, clone size, V gene, CDR3 protein. Clone size is shown for a subset of rows, as once, few, many or a class of expanded clone.

TRBJ1-1 | NA | TRBV18 | CASSLTENTEAFF
TRBJ2-2 | NA | TRBV24-1 | CATRKQGVGELFF
TRBJ1-2 | NA | TRBV24-1 | CATSDPGERHGYTF
TRBJ1-2 | NA | TRBV30 | CAWRGTGRAGGYTF
TRBJ2-7 | NA | TRBV5-8 | CASSLEAIGFDEQYF
TRBJ1-4 | NA | TRBV6-6 | CASSYGGGAREKLFF
TRBJ2-5 | NA | TRBV7-3 | CASSSSGADETQYF
TRBJ1-6 | NA | TRBV5-1 | CASSLEVGGSSPLHF
TRBJ1-2 | NA | TRBV12-3/TRBV12-4 | CASSYPLASGYTF
TRBJ2-6 | NA | TRBV2 | CASSTGGFWSGANVLTF
TRBJ2-5 | NA | TRBV19 | CASTSPQETQYF
TRBJ2-2 | NA | TRBV11-2 | CASSWDYSTGELFF
TRBJ2-5 | NA | TRBV6-5 | CASPPGQGFQETQYF
TRBJ1-4 | NA | TRBV5-1 | CASSLSGSYEKLFF
TRBJ1-2 | NA | TRBV6-5 | CASVRRPADGYTF
TRBJ2-2 | NA | TRBV15 | CATSGPNTGELFF
TRBJ2-7 | NA | TRBV3-1/TRBV3-2 | CASSLDPSYEQYF
TRBJ2-1 | NA | TRBV4-1 | CASSQDNGGSYNEQFF
TRBJ1-1 | NA | TRBV18 | CASSPITGGPSEAFF
TRBJ2-1 | NA | TRBV19 | CASSTTGGSREQFF
TRBJ1-6 | NA | TRBV7-9 | CASSYDRGGSPLHF
TRBJ2-7 | NA | TRBV6-5 | CASVRVAGGEQYF
TRBJ2-3 | NA | TRBV24-1 | CATSDSGGVRDTQYF
TRBJ1-5 | NA | TRBV28 | CASRAGGWSNQPQHF
TRBJ2-5 | once | TRBV5-6 | CASSLTSGGETQYF
TRBJ1-2 | NA | TRBV5-6 | CASSSVDSLGYTF
TRBJ1-1 | NA | TRBV5-1 | CASSFLTPTGGTEAFF
TRBJ2-3 | NA | TRBV24-1 | CATSETGTSDTDTQYF
TRBJ2-3 | NA | TRBV4-1 | CASSQEASGSADTQYF
TRBJ2-1 | NA | TRBV4-2 | CASSQQGVGQGYNEQFF
TRBJ2-5 | NA | TRBV7-6 | CASSLVASETQYF
TRBJ2-2 | NA | TRBV4-1 | CASSQVLAGSNTGELFF
TRBJ2-1 | NA | TRBV7-2 | CASSPTVRLGGNEQFF
TRBJ1-2 | NA | TRBV28 | CASSLRGGAHGYTF
TRBJ2-7 | NA | TRBV27 | CASRSTGTGYYEQYF
TRBJ2-1 | NA | TRBV12-3/TRBV12-4 | CASSSLEQNEQFF
TRBJ1-6 | NA | TRBV11-2 | CASSLDSFNSPLHF
TRBJ2-5 | few | TRBV5-8 | CATARGRGQETQYF
TRBJ1-4 | NA | TRBV15 | CATSKGGSKRINEKLFF
TRBJ1-1 | few | TRBV19 | CASKGQFNTEAFF
TRBJ2-7 | NA | TRBV5-4 | CASSSQYEQYF
TRBJ1-1 | NA | TRBV3-1/TRBV3-2 | CASSLPGQARTEAFF